The clone carrying this TCR beta chain has a count of ten or more. Its antigen is undetermined. This sample is drawn from a study of T cell repertoires in cytomegalovirus infection. Across the study: Indications came from public TCR beta signatures; they pointed to CMV infection and to a matching HLA type.

TCRdb itself ran the reads through MiXCR, one entry per CDR3 protein. The table records about 76,000 distinct CDR3 sequences, 3.7% of them present only once. General study findings and limits: Clonotypes of TCR beta that were HLA-C-restricted and CMV-specific dominated the ex vivo response.

Germline V lookup: CDR1 SGHNT, CDR2 YYREEE (reference sequence). This CDR3 has 15 residues. V shed 4 bases and J shed 6 bases, with 18 bases lying between them. The clonotype was recovered from a human donor in good health (CMV status not recorded). Some clones in this sample may be carry-over from other donors' samples. The V and J genes are TRBV5-4 and TRBJ2-3, with a possible D match to TRBD2 (7 bases). The sequencing input was PBMCs. CDR3 sequence reads: CASSPGGQQRDTQYF. Written as DNA, the CDR3 is TGTGCCAGCAGCCCGGGGGGACAACAGCGGGATACGCAGTATTTT.